These 31 T cell receptor beta chains were all obtained from the same sample, sequenced in a study of CD8 T cells in ankylosing spondylitis. TCRdb re-derived calls from the 5' RACE reads in MiXCR, one entry per CDR3 protein. The profile shows 300,000 to 400,000 distinct CDR3 sequences, approximately 15% of them singletons. The specimen sequenced was blood, either unsorted or a sorted T cell fraction (not recorded which). The receptors here all came from a male donor with ankylosing spondylitis or in good health (not recorded which).

There are a few counts of this clonotype. V gene TRBV20-1 combines with J gene TRBJ2-7; 9 bases are a match to TRBD2. J lost 7 bases, V lost 1 base, and 11 bases had no gene match. The CDR3 contains 15 residues. CDR1 DFQATT and CDR2 SNEGSKA come from the germline V gene (reference sequence). CDR3 DNA: TGCAGTGCTAGAGGGAGAGCGGGAGGCTTAAGAGAGCAGTACTTC. Amino acid sequence: CSARGRAGGLREQYF.

V and J are TRBV11-2 and TRBJ1-1, with D possibly TRBD1 on 5 matching bases. Germline lookup yields CDR1 SGHAT and CDR2 FQNNGV. The germline V and J ends were trimmed by 1 base and 2 bases, with 8 bases remaining between them. The CDR3 loop spans 14 amino acids. CDR3 DNA sequence: TGTGCCAGCAGCTTAGGGGGCTACAACACTGAAGCTTTCTTT. It translates to CASSLGGYNTEAFF.

This clonotype came up many times. This chain links TRBV5-1 with TRBJ1-2; no definite D call. The germline V and J ends were trimmed by 0 bases and 4 bases, with 10 bases remaining between them. Germline assignment: CDR1 SGHRS and CDR2 YFSETQ. The CDR3 contains 14 residues. The DNA for the CDR3 is TGCGCCAGCAGCTTGGAAAGCGGTGGCTATGGCTACACCTTC. This translates into CASSLESGGYGYTF. The whole variable domain, filled in from reference TRBV5-1 and TRBJ1-2, reads KAGVTQTPRYLIKTRGQQVTLSCSPISGHRSVSWYQQTPGQGLQFLFEYFSETQRNKGNFPGRFSGRQFSNSRSEMNVSTLELGDSALYLCASSLESGGYGYTFGSGTRLTVV.

There are a few counts of this clonotype. The gene calls are TRBV28 and TRBJ2-2; D may match TRBD1 or TRBD2 (5 bases each). Germline V gene lookup returns CDR1 MDHEN and CDR2 SYDVKM. V lost 6 bases, J lost 3 bases, and 11 bases lay in between. The CDR3 is 14 residues long. The DNA of the CDR3 is TGTGCCAGCAGGTGGGGGAGAGACACCGGGGAGCTGTTTTTT. Amino acid sequence: CASRWGRDTGELFF.

This clonotype was seen only a few times. The V and J genes are TRBV5-1 and TRBJ2-3; no firm D call. V lost 0 bases and J lost 8, with 10 bases in between. CDR1 is SGHRS and CDR2 is YFSETQ in the germline V gene. CDR3 length: 13 residues. DNA for the CDR3: TGCGCCAGCAGCTTGGGGGATGGTCTTACGCAGTATTTT. Amino acids: CASSLGDGLTQYF.

The V and J genes are TRBV5-5 and TRBJ1-1; D gene ambiguous. The CDR3 sequence is 14 residues long. V gave up 2 bases and J gave up 2 bases, with 10 bases separating them. CDR1 and CDR2 (germline): SGHKS, YYEKEE (reference sequence). CDR3: CASSLEYGNTEAFF. The CDR3 DNA reads as TGTGCCAGCAGCTTAGAGTACGGAAACACTGAAGCTTTCTTT.

This clonotype came up a few times. CDR3 in DNA: TGCAGTGCTTTCGGACAGGGGAGCTACACCTTC. This translates into CSAFGQGSYTF. The chain recombines TRBV20-1 with TRBJ1-2; 9 bases are a match to TRBD1. Losses at the gene ends were 5 bases for V and 9 bases for J; bases not matched to a gene: 4. Germline V gene lookup returns CDR1 DFQATT and CDR2 SNEGSKA (reference sequence). CDR3 length: 11 amino acids.

This clonotype was recorded a few times. The CDR3 bases are TGCGCCAGCAGCTCATCTAGCGGGGGGGCCCTACGGGAGCAGTTCTTC. It encodes CASSSSSGGALREQFF. The chain combines TRBV5-1 with TRBJ2-1; TRBD2 agrees at 12 bases. This CDR3 is 16 amino acids long. The V segment lost 3 bases and the J segment 10 bases; nucleotides outside the gene matches: 11. Germline CDR1 and CDR2: SGHRS and YFSETQ.

This clonotype was recorded at least ten times. The V and J genes are TRBV5-6 and TRBJ2-2; D possibly corresponds to TRBD2 (6 bases). This CDR3 contains 17 residues. V dropped 4 bases and J dropped 4 bases, with 20 bases sitting between them. The germline V gene has CDR1 SGHDT and CDR2 YYEEEE. The CDR3 spells CASSELGGSSRTGELFF. In DNA, the CDR3 is TGTGCCAGCAGCGAATTAGGAGGGTCCTCACGCACCGGGGAGCTGTTTTTT.

V is TRBV12-3 or TRBV12-4 and J is TRBJ2-7; D is unresolved. There are 13 residues in the CDR3. V lost 5 bases, J lost 7 bases, and 15 bases lay in between. As DNA, the CDR3 is TGTGCCAGCAGTCCGGCGGCATTTGGGGAGCAGTACTTC. Translated: CASSPAAFGEQYF.

This clonotype was recorded a few times. The chain couples TRBV6-2 or TRBV6-3 to TRBJ2-1; D is undetermined. The CDR3 runs 16 residues. The germline V gene has CDR1 MNHEY and CDR2 SVGEGT. Deletions cut 6 bases from V and 0 bases from J, with 15 bases between. The CDR3 DNA sequence: TGTGCCAGCAGGGGTTGGTACCCTAGCTCCTACAATGAGCAGTTCTTC. Translating it yields CASRGWYPSSYNEQFF.

This chain uses TRBV5-1 with TRBJ2-3; the D is unclear. The CDR3 is 11 residues long. V shed 4 bases and J shed 7 bases, with 7 bases lying between them. In germline, CDR1 is SGHRS, CDR2 YFSETQ. Written as DNA, the CDR3 is TGCGCCAGCAGCCCGGACCATACGCAGTATTTT. Translating gives CASSPDHTQYF.

The gene calls are TRBV10-3 and TRBJ1-1; D is uncertain. CDR1 and CDR2 from the germline V gene are ENHRY and SYGVKD. V dropped 1 base and J dropped 4 bases, with 13 bases sitting between them. There are 15 residues in the CDR3. This chain's CDR3 is CAISELGLSSTEAFF. The CDR3 nucleotides are TGTGCCATCAGTGAGTTAGGGTTAAGTTCCACTGAAGCTTTCTTT.

The chain links TRBV6-1 to TRBJ2-1; TRBD2 matches at 8 bases. The CDR3 is 15 amino acids. Per the germline V gene, CDR1 is MNHNS and CDR2 is SASEGT. The V gene end was trimmed by 6 bases and the J gene end by 6 bases; junction bases not matched to a gene: 10. CDR3 DNA sequence: TGTGCCAGCAGATCATCGGGAGGGTCATCCAATGAGCAGTTCTTC. Amino acids: CASRSSGGSSNEQFF.

Only a few counts were recorded for this clonotype. The gene calls are TRBV7-8 and TRBJ2-1; TRBD2 matches at 7 bases. This CDR3 has 16 residues. CDR1 is SGHVS, CDR2 FQNEAQ, per germline. With V trimmed by 5 bases and J by 8 bases, 15 bases remained unmatched. The CDR3 reads CASSPQRSSGRDEQFF. In nucleotides, the CDR3 is TGTGCCAGCAGCCCCCAAAGGAGTAGCGGGCGGGATGAGCAGTTCTTC.

V and J are TRBV20-1 and TRBJ2-1, with TRBD1 matching 12 bases. J gave up 7 bases and V 1 base, and 5 bases lay outside the gene matches. The CDR3 sequence is 15 residues long. Germline assignment: CDR1 DFQATT and CDR2 SNEGSKA (reference sequence). The CDR3 DNA reads as TGCAGTGCTAGAGGAGGGACAGGGGGCAGGAATGAGCAGTTCTTC. This sequence encodes CSARGGTGGRNEQFF.

This clonotype came up a few times. In DNA form, the CDR3 reads TGCAGTGCTAGTCGTAAAAACATTCAGTACTTC. Its translation: CSASRKNIQYF. The genes are TRBV20-1 and TRBJ2-4; no clear D. CDR1 is DFQATT, CDR2 SNEGSKA, per germline (reference sequence). V lost 3 bases and J 4 bases, leaving 4 bases between the germline ends. The CDR3 covers 11 residues.

J is TRBJ1-1 and V is TRBV21-1; the table names TRBD1, a call not compared with the DNA. TRBV21-1 is a listed pseudogene. The CDR3 runs to 19 residues. Here the CDR3 DNA reads TGTGCCAGCAGCACCGACGAAGACGGGGGGCCAAGAATGAACACTGAAGCTTTCTTT. It specifies CASSTDEDGGPRMNTEAFF.

This clonotype was seen more than once but under ten times. The chain is built from TRBV20-1 and TRBJ2-2; 10 bases agree with TRBD1. CDR3 length: 15 residues. Germline assignment: CDR1 DFQATT and CDR2 SNEGSKA (reference sequence). The CDR3: CSGTPGTGARGELFF. The CDR3 region has the DNA TGCAGCGGGACACCCGGGACAGGGGCGAGGGGGGAGCTGTTTTTT.

The sample holds a few counts of this clonotype. This chain uses TRBV7-9 with TRBJ2-1, with D maybe TRBD1 (5 bases). Germline CDR1 SEHNR, CDR2 FQNEAQ (reference sequence). V lost 8 bases and J 6 bases, leaving 20 bases between the germline ends. The length of the CDR3 is 15 residues. CDR3 protein: CASARGALLANEQFF. The CDR3 DNA follows: TGTGCCAGCGCTAGGGGCGCCCTATTGGCCAATGAGCAGTTCTTC.

The chain combines TRBV20-1 with TRBJ2-7; D perhaps matches TRBD1 (5 bases). V shed 6 bases and J shed 6 bases, with 12 bases lying between them. Germline V gene data show CDR1 as DFQATT and CDR2 as SNEGSKA (reference sequence). This CDR3 contains 11 residues. CDR3 protein: CSASDKFEQYF. The CDR3 coding sequence is TGCAGTGCATCGGACAAATTCGAGCAGTACTTC.

CDR3 in amino acids: CAISESSGQNTGELFF. Written as DNA, the CDR3 is TGTGCCATCAGTGAGTCTAGCGGACAAAACACCGGGGAGCTGTTTTTT. The rearrangement uses TRBV10-3 and TRBJ2-2; possibly TRBD2 for D (6 bases). The V gene lost 0 bases and the J gene lost 2 bases, with 10 bases spanning the gap. Germline-derived CDR1 and CDR2 are ENHRY and SYGVKD. CDR3 length equals 16 residues.

In the case of this clonotype: The junction and the germline gene differ at one end; a read error may be behind it. This chain uses TRBV7-9 with TRBJ1-2; D may be TRBD1 (6 bases). CDR1 and CDR2 from the germline V gene are SEHNR and FQNEAQ (reference sequence). CDR3 size: 14 residues. CDR3 loop: CASRLGGGDYGYTF. In DNA, the CDR3 is TGTGCCAGCAGGTTAGGGGGAGGAGACTATGGCTACACCTTC.

The chain employs TRBV20-1 and TRBJ2-7; TRBD2 aligns across 11 bases. CDR3 length: 14 amino acids. Germline assignment: CDR1 DFQATT and CDR2 SNEGSKA (reference sequence). Losses at the gene ends were 1 base for V and 5 bases for J; bases not matched to a gene: 4. Here the CDR3 reads CSARVGSGRDEQYF. CDR3 DNA sequence: TGCAGTGCTAGAGTCGGTAGCGGGAGGGACGAGCAGTACTTC.

In this sample, this clonotype turned up a few times. The DNA of the CDR3 is TGCGCCAGCAGCTTGGCCATGAGACAGGAGGAGCAGTTCTTC. This sequence encodes CASSLAMRQEEQFF. The chain joins TRBV5-1 to TRBJ2-1, with D tentatively TRBD1 (6 bases). Trimming took 0 bases from V and 10 from J, leaving 14 bases between them. This CDR3 has 14 residues. CDR1 and CDR2 (germline): SGHRS, YFSETQ. The full variable domain, its missing parts supplied by reference TRBV5-1 and TRBJ2-1, is KAGVTQTPRYLIKTRGQQVTLSCSPISGHRSVSWYQQTPGQGLQFLFEYFSETQRNKGNFPGRFSGRQFSNSRSEMNVSTLELGDSALYLCASSLAMRQEEQFFGPGTRLTVL.

This clonotype showed up just a few times. The CDR3: CASSLDRAGGRSGELFF. The DNA of the CDR3 is TGTGCCAGCAGCTTAGATCGAGCGGGAGGGCGCTCCGGGGAGCTGTTTTTT. The chain uses TRBV11-2 and TRBJ2-2; 10 positions match TRBD2. CDR1 is SGHAT and CDR2 is FQNNGV in the germline V gene. The V gene end was trimmed by 0 bases and the J gene end by 6 bases; junction bases not matched to a gene: 7. This CDR3 contains 17 residues. The full variable domain, rest sourced from reference TRBV11-2 and TRBJ2-2, is EAGVAQSPRYKIIEKRQSVAFWCNPISGHATLYWYQQILGQGPKLLIQFQNNGVVDDSQLPKDRFSAERLKGVDSTLKIQPAKLEDSAVYLCASSLDRAGGRSGELFFGEGSRLTVL.

This clonotype was observed a few times. V is TRBV29-1 and J is TRBJ1-3, with D maybe TRBD1 (6 bases). Germline values: CDR1 SQVTM, CDR2 ANQGSEA. Trimming took 6 bases from V and 2 from J, leaving 8 bases between them. The length of the CDR3 is 12 residues. CDR3 bases: TGCAGCGTCCACAGGGCTGGAAACACCATATATTTT. Translating it yields CSVHRAGNTIYF.

Only a few counts were recorded for this clonotype. The CDR3 DNA sequence: TGCAGCGTCCGCACCCAGGGGGCGTTTGATACGCAGTATTTT. Its translation is CSVRTQGAFDTQYF. The rearrangement joins TRBV29-1 to TRBJ2-3, with TRBD1 matching over 8 bases. The CDR3 loop spans 14 amino acids. CDR1 SQVTM and CDR2 ANQGSEA come from the germline V gene. Losses at the gene ends were 6 bases for V and 6 bases for J; bases not matched to a gene: 11.

The chain is built from TRBV9 and TRBJ2-3; TRBD2 matches 8 bases. The CDR3 covers 15 residues. After removal of 2 bases from V and 7 bases from J, the junction contained 9 bases not matched to a gene. Germline assignment: CDR1 SGDLS and CDR2 YYNGEE. CDR3 amino acids: CASSVSGTDVNTQYF. The CDR3, as DNA: TGTGCCAGCAGCGTTAGCGGGACTGACGTAAATACGCAGTATTTT.

V usage is TRBV18 and J usage is TRBJ1-1; 7 positions match TRBD1. Looked up from germline, CDR1 is KGHSH and CDR2 is LQKENI. V lost 6 bases to trimming and J lost 3 bases; unmatched junction nucleotides: 10. This CDR3 comprises 15 residues. The CDR3 DNA sequence: TGTGCCAGCTCGCCGCTGTGGACAGGCGACACTGAAGCTTTCTTT. As protein: CASSPLWTGDTEAFF.

In this sample, this clonotype turned up a few times. This chain uses TRBV6-5 with TRBJ2-3; D ambiguous. The CDR3 sequence is 13 residues long. Trimming removed 2 bases at V and 4 bases at J, with 7 bases between. Germline CDR1 reads MNHEY; CDR2 reads SVGAGI. Here the CDR3 DNA reads TGTGCCAGCAGTTACGAGCGTTCAGATACGCAGTATTTT. Protein: CASSYERSDTQYF.